This TCR beta chain was sequenced for a study of graft-versus-host responses after intestinal transplantation. For the study at large: The recipients all started with anti-thymocyte globulin induction and then took tacrolimus and steroids for around 3 years.

TCRdb's copy holds only in-frame clones and misses some; the assay was immunoSEQ multiplex PCR. Of approximately 130,000 clones in the sample, 90% to 95% are singletons; the top ten hold under 0.2%. Worth noting for this clone: Its antigen is not identified.

Germline V CDR1 and CDR2: GTSNPN, SVGIG (reference sequence). Trimming removed 2 bases from V and 9 bases from J; junction bases left unmatched: 10. This CDR3 has 16 amino acids. This chain connects TRBV30 to TRBJ2-1; 13 positions agree with TRBD2. This material consisted of unstimulated CD4+ T cells sorted from spleen or lymph node cells, taken before intestinal transplant. The receptor comes from a human donor who received an intestinal transplant. The CDR3 reads CAWSSTSGGVRGEQFF. The CDR3 nucleotides are TGTGCCTGGAGTAGCACTAGCGGGGGGGTGAGGGGTGAGCAGTTCTTC.